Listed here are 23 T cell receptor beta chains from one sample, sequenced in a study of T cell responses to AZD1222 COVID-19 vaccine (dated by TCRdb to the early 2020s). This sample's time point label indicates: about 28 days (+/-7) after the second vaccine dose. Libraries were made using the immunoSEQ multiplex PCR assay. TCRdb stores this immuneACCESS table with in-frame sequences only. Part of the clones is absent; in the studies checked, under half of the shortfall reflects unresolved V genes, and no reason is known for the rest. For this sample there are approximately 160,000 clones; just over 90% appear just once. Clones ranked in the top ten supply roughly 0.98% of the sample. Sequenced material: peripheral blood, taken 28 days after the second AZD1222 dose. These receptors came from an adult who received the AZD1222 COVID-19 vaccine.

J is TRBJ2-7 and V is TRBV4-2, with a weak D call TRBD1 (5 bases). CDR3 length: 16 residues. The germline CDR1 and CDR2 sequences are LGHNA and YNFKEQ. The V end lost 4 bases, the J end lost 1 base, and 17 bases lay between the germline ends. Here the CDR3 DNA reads TGTGCCAGCAGCCTAAAATACCTCCAGGGATCCTACGAGCAGTACTTC. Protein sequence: CASSLKYLQGSYEQYF.

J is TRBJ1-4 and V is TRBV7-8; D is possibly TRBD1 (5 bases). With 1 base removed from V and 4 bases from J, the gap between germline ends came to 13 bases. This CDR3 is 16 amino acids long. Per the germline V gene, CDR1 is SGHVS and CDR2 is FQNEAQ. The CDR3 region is CASSLGSRAGNEKLFF. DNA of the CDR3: TGTGCCAGCAGCTTAGGGTCCAGGGCGGGTAATGAAAAACTGTTTTTT.

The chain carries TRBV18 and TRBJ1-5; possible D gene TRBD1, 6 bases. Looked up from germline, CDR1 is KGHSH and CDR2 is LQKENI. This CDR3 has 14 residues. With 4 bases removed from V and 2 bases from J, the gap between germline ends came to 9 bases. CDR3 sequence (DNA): TGTGCCAGCTCACGGGGGCTTGGCAATCAGCCCCAGCATTTT. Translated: CASSRGLGNQPQHF.

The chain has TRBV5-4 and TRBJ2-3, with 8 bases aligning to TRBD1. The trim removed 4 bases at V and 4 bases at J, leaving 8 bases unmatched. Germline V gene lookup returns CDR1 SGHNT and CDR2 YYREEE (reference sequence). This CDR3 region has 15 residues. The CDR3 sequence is CASSPGQGRSDTQYF. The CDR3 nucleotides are TGTGCCAGCAGCCCCGGACAGGGCAGGTCAGATACGCAGTATTTT.

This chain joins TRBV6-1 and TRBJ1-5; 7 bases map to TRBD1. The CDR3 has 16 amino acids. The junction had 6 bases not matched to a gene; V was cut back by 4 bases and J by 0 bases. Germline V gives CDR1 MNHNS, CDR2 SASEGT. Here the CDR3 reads CASSAEGQHSNQPQHF. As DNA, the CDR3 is TGTGCCAGCAGTGCCGAGGGACAGCATAGCAATCAGCCCCAGCATTTT.

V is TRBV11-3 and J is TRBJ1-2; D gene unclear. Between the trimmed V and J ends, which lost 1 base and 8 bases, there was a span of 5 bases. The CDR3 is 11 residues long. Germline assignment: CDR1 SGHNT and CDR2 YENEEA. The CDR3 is CASSLVKGYTF. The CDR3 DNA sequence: TGTGCCAGCAGCTTAGTCAAGGGCTACACCTTC.

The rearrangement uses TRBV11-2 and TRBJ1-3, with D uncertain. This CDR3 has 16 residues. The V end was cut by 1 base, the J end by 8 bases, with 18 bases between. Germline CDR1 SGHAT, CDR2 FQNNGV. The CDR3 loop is CASSLARFRSGDTIYF. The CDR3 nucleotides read TGTGCCAGCAGCTTAGCACGGTTCCGGAGTGGGGACACCATATATTTT.

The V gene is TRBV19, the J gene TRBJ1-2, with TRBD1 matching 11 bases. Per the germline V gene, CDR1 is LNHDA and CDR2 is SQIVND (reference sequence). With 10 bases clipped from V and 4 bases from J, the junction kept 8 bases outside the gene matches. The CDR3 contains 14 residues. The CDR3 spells CATWDRGTSYGYTF. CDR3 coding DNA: TGTGCCACCTGGGACAGGGGGACATCCTATGGCTACACCTTC.

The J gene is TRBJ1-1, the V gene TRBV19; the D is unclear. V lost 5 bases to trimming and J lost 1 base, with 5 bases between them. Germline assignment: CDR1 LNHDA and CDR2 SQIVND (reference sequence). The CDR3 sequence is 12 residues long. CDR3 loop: CASSWGNTEAFF. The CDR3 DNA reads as TGTGCCAGTAGTTGGGGGAACACTGAAGCTTTCTTT. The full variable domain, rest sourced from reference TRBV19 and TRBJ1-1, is DGGITQSPKYLFRKEGQNVTLSCEQNLNHDAMYWYRQDPGQGLRLIYYSQIVNDFQKGDIAEGYSVSREKKESFPLTVTSAQKNPTAFYLCASSWGNTEAFFGQGTRLTVV.

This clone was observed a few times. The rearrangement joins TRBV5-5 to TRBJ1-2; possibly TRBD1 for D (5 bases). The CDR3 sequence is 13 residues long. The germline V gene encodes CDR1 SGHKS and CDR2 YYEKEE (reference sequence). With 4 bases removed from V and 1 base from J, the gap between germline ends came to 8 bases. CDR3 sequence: CASSPGLNYGYTF. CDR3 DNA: TGTGCCAGCAGCCCGGGACTTAACTATGGCTACACCTTC.

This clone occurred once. The DNA for the CDR3 is TGTGCCAGCAGTTACCTACCGCAGGGGAACGAGCAGTACTTC. Amino acids: CASSYLPQGNEQYF. The V call is TRBV2, the J call TRBJ2-7, with D possibly TRBD1 on 6 matching bases. The germline V and J ends were trimmed by 5 bases and 5 bases, with 16 bases remaining between them. Per germline, CDR1 SNHLY and CDR2 FYNNEI. The CDR3 sequence is 14 residues long.

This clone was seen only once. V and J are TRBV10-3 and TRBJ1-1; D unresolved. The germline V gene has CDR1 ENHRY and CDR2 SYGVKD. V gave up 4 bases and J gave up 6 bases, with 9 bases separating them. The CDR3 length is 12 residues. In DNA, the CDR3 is TGTGCCATCAGTGTTGATGGTTCTGAAGCTTTCTTT. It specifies CAISVDGSEAFF.

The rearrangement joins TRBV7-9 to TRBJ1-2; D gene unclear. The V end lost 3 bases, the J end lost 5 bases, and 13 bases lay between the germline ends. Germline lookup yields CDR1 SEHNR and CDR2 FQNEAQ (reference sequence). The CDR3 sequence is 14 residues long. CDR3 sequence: CASSFVGNDYGYTF. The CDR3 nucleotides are TGTGCCAGCAGCTTCGTAGGGAATGATTATGGCTACACCTTC.

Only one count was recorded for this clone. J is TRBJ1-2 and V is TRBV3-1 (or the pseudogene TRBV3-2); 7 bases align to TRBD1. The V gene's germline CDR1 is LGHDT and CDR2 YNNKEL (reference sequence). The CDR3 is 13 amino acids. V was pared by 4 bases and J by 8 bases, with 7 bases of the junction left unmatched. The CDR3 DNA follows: TGTGCCAGCAGCCCCACAGGGGAGGACGGCTACACCTTC. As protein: CASSPTGEDGYTF.

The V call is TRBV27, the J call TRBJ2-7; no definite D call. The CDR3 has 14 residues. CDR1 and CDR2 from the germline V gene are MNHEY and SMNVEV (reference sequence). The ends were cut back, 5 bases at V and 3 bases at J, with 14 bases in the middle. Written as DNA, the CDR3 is TGTGCCAGCAGTGTCCTGGGTCCTGGCTACGAGCAGTACTTC. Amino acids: CASSVLGPGYEQYF.

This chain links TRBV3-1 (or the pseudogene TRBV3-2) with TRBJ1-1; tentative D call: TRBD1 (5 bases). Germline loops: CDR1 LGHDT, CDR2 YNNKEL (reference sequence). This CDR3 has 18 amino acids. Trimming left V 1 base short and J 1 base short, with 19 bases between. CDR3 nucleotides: TGTGCCAGCAGCCAAGTTTCCCCGATCGGGGCCGGGAACACTGAAGCTTTCTTT. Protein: CASSQVSPIGAGNTEAFF.

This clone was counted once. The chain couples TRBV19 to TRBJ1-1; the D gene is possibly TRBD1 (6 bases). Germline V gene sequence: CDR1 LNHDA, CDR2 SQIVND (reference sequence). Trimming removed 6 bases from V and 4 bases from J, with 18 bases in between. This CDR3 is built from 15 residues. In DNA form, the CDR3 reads TGTGCCAGTAGCCGGACTCCTCAGGGGTCCACTGAAGCTTTCTTT. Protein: CASSRTPQGSTEAFF.

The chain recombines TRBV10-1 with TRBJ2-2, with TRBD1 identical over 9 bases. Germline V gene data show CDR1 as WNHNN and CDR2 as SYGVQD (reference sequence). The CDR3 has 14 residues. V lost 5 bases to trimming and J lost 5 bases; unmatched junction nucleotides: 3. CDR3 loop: CASSRDRGTGELFF. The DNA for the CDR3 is TGCGCCAGCAGTCGAGACAGGGGGACCGGGGAGCTGTTTTTT.

The CDR3 is CASSRGQGARYTGELFF. CDR3 coding DNA: TGCGCCAGCAGCCGTGGACAGGGGGCACGGTACACCGGGGAGCTGTTTTTT. This chain uses TRBV5-1 with TRBJ2-2; TRBD1 aligns across 11 bases. Germline-derived CDR1 and CDR2 are SGHRS and YFSETQ. The CDR3 spans 17 residues. Unmatched junction bases numbered 8, after V lost 4 bases and J lost 3 bases.

CDR3 nucleotide sequence: TGTGCCAGCAGCCACACAGGGAACCTCTACGAGCAGTACTTC. This gives the protein CASSHTGNLYEQYF. V and J are TRBV4-2 and TRBJ2-7; tentatively, D is TRBD1 (6 bases). Per germline, CDR1 LGHNA and CDR2 YNFKEQ. V shed 3 bases and J shed 3 bases, with 12 bases lying between them. The CDR3 is 14 residues long.

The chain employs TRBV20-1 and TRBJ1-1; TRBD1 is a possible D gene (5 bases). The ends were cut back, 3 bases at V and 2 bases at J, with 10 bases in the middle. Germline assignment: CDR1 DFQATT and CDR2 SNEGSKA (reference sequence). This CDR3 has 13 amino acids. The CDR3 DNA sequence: TGCAGTGCTAGTGGGGGAGGTAACACTGAAGCTTTCTTT. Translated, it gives CSASGGGNTEAFF.

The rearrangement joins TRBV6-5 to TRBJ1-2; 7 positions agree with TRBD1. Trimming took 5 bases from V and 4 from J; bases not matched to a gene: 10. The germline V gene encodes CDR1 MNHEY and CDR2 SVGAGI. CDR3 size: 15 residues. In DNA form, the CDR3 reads TGTGCCAGCAGTCCAGGGGGGGAGGACCCCTATGGCTACACCTTC. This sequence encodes CASSPGGEDPYGYTF.

The CDR3 coding sequence is TGTGCCAGCAGTGAATCCGGGGGATTCACTGAAGCTTTCTTT. Protein sequence: CASSESGGFTEAFF. The chain has TRBV6-1 and TRBJ1-1, with TRBD1 as a possible D gene (5 bases). There are 14 residues in the CDR3. Germline V CDR1 and CDR2: MNHNS, SASEGT. Trimming cost V 2 bases and J 4 bases, with 11 bases left between them.